These T cell receptor beta chains were read from a single sample in a study of identical twins. Each CDR3 protein is one row after TCRdb ran MiXCR on the 5' RACE reads. The sample has 450,000 or so distinct CDR3 sequences, 20% to 30% seen once. These sequences were also reported in another study, on T cells expressing NK-cell markers.

Sequenced material: CD4+ T cells sorted from blood. The origin of the receptors is a woman younger than 30 in good health. Both conserved end residues are part of each CDR3. Each record gives: D gene, clone size, J gene, V gene, CDR3 protein, CDR3 DNA. A D gene is named only where the DNA matches it firmly. Expanded clones get a size class; other rows say once, few or many, or leave the size out.

>TRBD2|.|TRBJ2-5|TRBV20-1
CSAAGLARETQYF
TGCAGTGCTGCGGGACTAGCACGGGAGACCCAGTACTTC
>TRBD2|.|TRBJ2-1|TRBV29-1
CSVLAGVIEQFF
TGCAGCGTATTAGCGGGAGTTATTGAGCAGTTCTTC
>.|once|TRBJ1-2|TRBV20-1
CSARGSALQGAEGFYTF
TGCAGTGCTAGAGGTTCGGCCCTACAGGGTGCCGAGGGATTCTACACCTTC
>.|.|TRBJ1-3|TRBV20-1
CSARDRRGSGNTIYF
TGCAGTGCTAGAGATAGGAGGGGGTCGGGAAACACCATATATTTT
>.|few|TRBJ1-6|TRBV3-1
CASSQGPADSPLHF
TGTGCCAGCAGCCAAGGACCAGCAGATTCACCCCTCCACTTT
>.|few|TRBJ2-7|TRBV20-1
CSAWAGEQYF
TGCAGTGCTTGGGCCGGGGAGCAGTACTTC
>.|.|TRBJ1-1|TRBV12-3/TRBV12-4
CASRTGPIEAFF
TGTGCCAGCAGAACAGGGCCCATTGAAGCTTTCTTT
>.|few|TRBJ2-7|TRBV6-2/TRBV6-3
CASSLLMGASYEQYF
TGTGCCAGCAGTCTCTTGATGGGGGCGAGCTACGAGCAGTACTTC
>.|few|TRBJ2-5|TRBV9
CASSVGPARETQYF
TGTGCCAGCAGCGTAGGTCCAGCAAGGGAGACCCAGTACTTC
>TRBD2|many|TRBJ2-3|TRBV12-3/TRBV12-4
CASSTSGGTDTQYF
TGTGCCAGCAGTACTAGCGGGGGCACAGATACGCAGTATTTT
>.|.|TRBJ2-1|TRBV7-9
CASSFWGTYNEQFF
TGTGCCAGCAGCTTTTGGGGGACCTACAATGAGCAGTTCTTC
>TRBD1|.|TRBJ2-6|TRBV24-1
CATSDPTGDAGANVLTF
TGTGCCACCAGTGACCCCACAGGGGATGCTGGGGCCAACGTCCTGACTTTC
>.|few|TRBJ1-1|TRBV5-1
CASRTQPPFNTEAFF
TGCGCCAGCAGGACACAGCCTCCATTTAACACTGAAGCTTTCTTT
>.|.|TRBJ1-2|TRBV20-1
CSARDFGLYGYTF
TGCAGTGCTAGAGATTTTGGCCTCTATGGCTACACCTTC
>.|many|TRBJ1-1|TRBV7-6
CASSLGGKGTEAFF
TGTGCCAGCAGCCTCGGGGGTAAAGGCACTGAAGCTTTCTTT
>.|.|TRBJ1-1|TRBV12-3/TRBV12-4
CASSQGSENTEAFF
TGTGCCAGCAGTCAGGGTTCCGAGAACACTGAAGCTTTCTTT
>.|few|TRBJ1-5|TRBV7-2
CASSPHRRLSNQPQHF
TGTGCCAGCAGCCCGCACAGACGACTTAGCAATCAGCCCCAGCATTTT
>.|.|TRBJ1-2|TRBV11-2
CASSKGEDTF
TGTGCCAGCAGCAAAGGGGAAGACACCTTC
>TRBD1|.|TRBJ1-5|TRBV5-6
CASSVGQGVLGQPQHF
TGTGCCAGCAGCGTGGGACAGGGGGTTCTCGGGCAGCCCCAGCATTTT
>.|.|TRBJ1-2|TRBV12-3/TRBV12-4
CASSQTWVGANGYTF
TGTGCCAGCAGTCAAACTTGGGTGGGGGCCAATGGCTACACCTTC
>.|few|TRBJ2-3|TRBV6-1
CASSGQVPDTQYF
TGTGCCAGCAGTGGACAGGTCCCAGATACGCAGTATTTT
>.|few|TRBJ1-6|TRBV7-2
CASSLVPGWSNSPLHF
TGTGCCAGCAGCTTAGTTCCCGGGTGGAGTAATTCACCCCTCCACTTT
>.|.|TRBJ2-5|TRBV18
CASSPRRGETQYF
TGTGCCAGCTCACCAAGGAGGGGAGAGACCCAGTACTTC
>.|.|TRBJ2-7|TRBV5-1
CASSLDGTISYEQYF
TGCGCCAGCAGCTTGGACGGGACCATCTCCTACGAGCAGTACTTC
>.|few|TRBJ2-5|TRBV20-1
CSAGDHPQETQYF
TGCAGTGCGGGGGACCACCCGCAAGAGACCCAGTACTTC
>TRBD2|.|TRBJ2-3|TRBV7-2
CASSGGGLHTDTQYF
TGTGCCAGCAGCGGGGGGGGACTTCACACAGATACGCAGTATTTT
>.|.|TRBJ2-7|TRBV20-1
CSARDGAALSYEQYF
TGCAGTGCTAGAGATGGGGCAGCGCTCTCCTACGAGCAGTACTTC
>.|few|TRBJ2-1|TRBV9
CASSATNEQFF
TGTGCCAGCAGCGCCACAAATGAGCAGTTCTTC
>TRBD1|.|TRBJ2-7|TRBV12-3/TRBV12-4
CASSPSGQGYEQYF
TGTGCCAGCAGTCCCTCGGGACAGGGCTACGAGCAGTACTTC
>.|few|TRBJ1-6|TRBV6-5
CASSYTRNSPLHF
TGTGCCAGCAGTTACACAAGGAATTCACCCCTCCACTTT
>.|.|TRBJ2-7|TRBV7-9
CASSPSPPYEQYF
TGTGCCAGCAGCCCAAGTCCGCCCTACGAGCAGTACTTC
>.|.|TRBJ2-3|TRBV20-1
CSASGVSTDTQYF
TGCAGTGCTAGCGGGGTTAGCACAGATACGCAGTATTTT
>TRBD1|.|TRBJ2-3|TRBV25-1
CASSSTGTGKWTDTQYF
TGTGCCAGCAGTAGCACCGGGACAGGGAAGTGGACAGATACGCAGTATTTT
>.|.|TRBJ2-7|TRBV7-6
CASSLGIWRRGSSYEQYF
TGTGCCAGCAGCTTAGGGATCTGGCGGAGGGGTTCCTCCTACGAGCAGTACTTC
>.|many|TRBJ1-1|TRBV12-5
CASAMLGVRAFF
TGTGCTAGTGCCATGTTAGGGGTAAGAGCTTTCTTT
>TRBD2|.|TRBJ2-1|TRBV20-1
CSAKGLAGGYLSYNEQFF
TGCAGTGCTAAGGGACTAGCGGGAGGGTACCTCTCCTACAATGAGCAGTTCTTC
>.|few|TRBJ2-7|TRBV18
CASSKNRDTHSYEQYF
TGTGCCAGCTCAAAGAACCGGGACACCCACTCCTACGAGCAGTACTTC
>TRBD2|.|TRBJ2-3|TRBV3-1
CASSHRLAGAEDTQYF
TGTGCCAGCAGCCATCGACTAGCGGGAGCGGAGGATACGCAGTATTTT
>.|.|TRBJ2-6|TRBV4-1
CASSPRGGGSGANVLTF
TGCGCCAGCAGCCCGAGGGGGGGAGGCTCTGGGGCCAACGTCCTGACTTTC
>TRBD1|.|TRBJ1-4|TRBV5-1
CASSFTGGEEKLFF
TGCGCCAGCAGCTTTACAGGGGGAGAAGAAAAACTGTTTTTT
>.|.|TRBJ1-1|TRBV5-1
CASSLLGGRETEAFF
TGCGCCAGCAGCTTGTTGGGGGGGAGAGAGACTGAAGCTTTCTTT
>.|.|TRBJ1-2|TRBV12-3/TRBV12-4
CASSGVNYGYTF
TGTGCCAGCTCCGGAGTTAACTATGGCTACACCTTC
>TRBD2|.|TRBJ2-3|TRBV5-4
CASSTLAGGKTTTQYF
TGTGCCAGCAGCACCTTAGCGGGAGGGAAGACAACTACGCAGTATTTT
>.|.|TRBJ2-7|TRBV29-1
CSVQSGHEQYF
TGCAGCGTCCAGAGTGGCCACGAGCAGTACTTC
>.|.|TRBJ2-3|TRBV2
CASKESYTQYF
TGTGCCAGCAAAGAGTCTTATACGCAGTATTTT
>.|.|TRBJ2-2|TRBV9
CASSMASHTSGELFF
TGTGCCAGCAGCATGGCCAGCCACACTTCGGGGGAGCTGTTTTTT